Detailed here is one TCR beta chain. This clone's antigen is unknown. No base quality information exists; no much larger clone differs at one position. The source of the sample is a study of cytomegalovirus exposure and HLA in healthy donors (dated by TCRdb to about 2017). Concerning the study at large: The 670 or so repertoires of the first cohort and the roughly 120 validation repertoires were produced on the same platform, according to a later analysis. The study was designed to test whether signatures of past pathogen exposure could be identified by cataloging public T cell receptors. Along with the 666-subject first cohort, a separate validation cohort of around 110 different subjects was used. To predict cytomegalovirus infection status, the study combined high-throughput TCR immunosequencing, statistical association of individual TCRs with disease status, and machine learning. Overall results and qualifications from the work: A later analysis had no HLA typing for the validation cohort, so co-occurrence there was scored across all 130 or so repertoires. The study listed 150 to 200 TCR beta chains as associated with cytomegalovirus. The authors suggested that the approach could potentially be generalized to other disease states and immunological phenotypes. In both the original and validation cohorts, the classifier was reported to diagnose cytomegalovirus status with high specificity and sensitivity. A few of the identified cytomegalovirus-associated TCR beta chains were confirmed in vitro to be specific for cytomegalovirus antigens. Most TCR sequences were observed very rarely across donors, whereas some public TCRs were present in many individuals. Subsequent analysis determined that TCRs grouped into clusters in the first cohort also showed a tendency toward co-occurrence across the 120 or so validation repertoires, and approximately 93% of cluster scores exceeded 0.

Separate from the roughly 650-subject first cohort, the validation cohort of 95 to 150 subjects was the group to which the donors belonged. Library preparation was by the immunoSEQ multiplex PCR assay. The authors processed their data as follows. To diagnose cytomegalovirus status from the catalog of TCR beta chain sequences, a statistical classification framework was built. In TCRdb, the immuneACCESS table is reduced to in-frame sequences with V and J assigned. These tables do not hold every clone; where another copy was compared, an unresolved V gene accounts for under half, and the others remain unexplained. That table supplies the V and J calls and clone size; D and trimming were determined from the DNA. Present in this sample are roughly 150,000 clones, about 94% of which were seen just once. The biggest ten clones account for about 2% of the sample. V was cut back by 6 bases and J by 6 bases, leaving a gap of 10 bases between them. From the germline V gene, CDR1 is MDHEN and CDR2 is SYDVKM. Including cysteine and phenylalanine, the CDR3 has 12 amino acids. Of the read, only the CDR3 DNA is kept; its 36 bases are in frame from base 1.

This clonotype was obtained from a man younger than 30 in good health and CMV-seropositive. The sequence links TRBV28 to TRBJ2-3, with the identity of the D gene unclear. Sequenced input: PBMCs. The sequenced DNA is TGTGCCAGCAGCCCGCGCCCGGATACGCAGTATTTT. The resulting protein is CASSPRPDTQYF.